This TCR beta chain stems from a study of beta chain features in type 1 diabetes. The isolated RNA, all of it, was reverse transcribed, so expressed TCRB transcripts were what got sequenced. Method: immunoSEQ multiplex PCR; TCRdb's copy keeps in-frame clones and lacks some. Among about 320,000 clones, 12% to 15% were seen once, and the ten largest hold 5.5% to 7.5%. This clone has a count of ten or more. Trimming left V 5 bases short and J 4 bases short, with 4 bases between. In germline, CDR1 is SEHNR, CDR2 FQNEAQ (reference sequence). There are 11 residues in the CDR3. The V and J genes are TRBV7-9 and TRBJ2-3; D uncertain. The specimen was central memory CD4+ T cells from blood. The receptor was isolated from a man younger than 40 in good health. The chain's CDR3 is CASSRADTQYF. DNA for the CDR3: TGTGCCAGCAGCCGAGCAGATACGCAGTATTTT.